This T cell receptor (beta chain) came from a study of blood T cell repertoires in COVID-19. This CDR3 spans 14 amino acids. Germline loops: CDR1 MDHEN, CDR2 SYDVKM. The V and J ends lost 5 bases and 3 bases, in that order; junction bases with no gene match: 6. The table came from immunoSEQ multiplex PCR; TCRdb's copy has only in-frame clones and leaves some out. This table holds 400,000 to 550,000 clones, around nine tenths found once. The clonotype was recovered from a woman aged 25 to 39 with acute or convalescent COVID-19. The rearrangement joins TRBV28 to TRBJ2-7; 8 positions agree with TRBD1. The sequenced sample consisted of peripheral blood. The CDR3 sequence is CASSGSGGGYEQYF. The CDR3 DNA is TGTGCCAGCAGTGGTTCAGGGGGCGGCTACGAGCAGTACTTC.